The present TCR beta chain was sequenced within a study of control samples from healthy donors and cancer patients. Clones were sequenced by immunoSEQ multiplex PCR, and TCRdb holds only the in-frame ones, with some missing. Here the sample spans fewer than 110,000 clones, around nine tenths being singletons. Turning to this clone: The sample has other DNA sequences that encode this CDR3 too.

CDR3 size: 13 residues. Germline lookup yields CDR1 KGHSH and CDR2 LQKENI. V was shortened by 3 bases and J by 3 bases, with 9 bases between the two germline ends. Sequenced sample: blood. The receptor was isolated from a man in his thirties or forties in good health. V gene TRBV18 combines with J gene TRBJ2-7; D is possibly TRBD2 (6 bases). DNA for the CDR3: TGTGCCAGCTCACCTCCCGGGGGCTACGAGCAGTACTTC. Protein sequence: CASSPPGGYEQYF. The whole variable domain, remainder taken from reference TRBV18 and TRBJ2-7, is NAGVMQNPRHLVRRRGQEARLRCSPMKGHSHVYWYRQLPEEGLKFMVYLQKENIIDESGMPKERFSAEFPKEGPSILRIQQVVRGDSAAYFCASSPPGGYEQYFGPGTRLTVT.